Given below is one TCR beta chain in context. These data come from a study of T cell changes during pregnancy in multiple sclerosis. Sequenced by immunoSEQ multiplex PCR; TCRdb stores in-frame clones only, minus some. The table has around 59,000 clones, 80% to 95% seen once. Germline CDR1 reads SGHKS; CDR2 reads YYEKEE (reference sequence). V was shortened by 4 bases and J by 18 bases, with 17 bases between the two germline ends. The CDR3 runs 12 residues. The chain employs TRBV5-5 and TRBJ1-6; a possible D gene is TRBD1 (5 bases). This sample comprised peripheral blood, obtained in the first trimester of pregnancy. This clonotype originated in a female donor with multiple sclerosis, enrolled in a pregnancy study. As DNA, the CDR3 is TGTGCCAGCAGCCCGAAACAAACTGGGGCCCACTTT. It translates to CASSPKQTGAHF.